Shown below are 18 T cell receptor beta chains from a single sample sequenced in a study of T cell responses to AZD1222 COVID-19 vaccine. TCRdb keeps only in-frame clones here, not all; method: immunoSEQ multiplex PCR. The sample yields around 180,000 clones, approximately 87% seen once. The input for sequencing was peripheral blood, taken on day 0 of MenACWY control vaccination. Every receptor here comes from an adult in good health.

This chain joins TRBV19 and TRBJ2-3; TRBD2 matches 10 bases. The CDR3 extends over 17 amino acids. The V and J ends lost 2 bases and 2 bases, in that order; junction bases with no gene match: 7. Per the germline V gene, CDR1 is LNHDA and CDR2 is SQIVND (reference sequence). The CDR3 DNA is TGTGCCAGTAGTATAAGTAGCGGGGGGACCCCCACAGATACGCAGTATTTT. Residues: CASSISSGGTPTDTQYF.

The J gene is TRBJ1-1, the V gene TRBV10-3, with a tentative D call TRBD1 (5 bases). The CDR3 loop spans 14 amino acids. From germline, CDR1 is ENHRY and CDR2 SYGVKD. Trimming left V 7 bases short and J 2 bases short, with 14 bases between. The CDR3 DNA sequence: TGTGCCATCAATGACGGTAGGGGAAACACTGAAGCTTTCTTT. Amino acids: CAINDGRGNTEAFF.

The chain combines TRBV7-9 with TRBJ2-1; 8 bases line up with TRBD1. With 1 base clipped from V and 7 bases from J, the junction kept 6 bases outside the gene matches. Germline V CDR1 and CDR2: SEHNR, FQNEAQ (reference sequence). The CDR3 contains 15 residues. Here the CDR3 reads CASSLGTGPVNEQFF. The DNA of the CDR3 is TGTGCCAGCAGCTTAGGGACAGGGCCCGTGAATGAGCAGTTCTTC.

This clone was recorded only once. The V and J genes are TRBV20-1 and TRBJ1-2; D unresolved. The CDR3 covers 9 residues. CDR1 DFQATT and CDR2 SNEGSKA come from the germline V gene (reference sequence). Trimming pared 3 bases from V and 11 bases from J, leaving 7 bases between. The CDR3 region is CSASMLYTF. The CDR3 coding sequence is TGCAGTGCTAGCATGTTATACACCTTC.

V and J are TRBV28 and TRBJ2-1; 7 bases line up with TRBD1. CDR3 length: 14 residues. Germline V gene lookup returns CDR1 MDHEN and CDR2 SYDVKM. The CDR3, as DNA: TGTGCTACAACCTGGACAGGTGTAGACAATGAGCAGTTCTTC. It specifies CATTWTGVDNEQFF.

The CDR3 region has the DNA TGTGCCAGCAGTCTGACTGATAACTATGGCTACACCTTC. This gives the protein CASSLTDNYGYTF. The rearrangement links TRBV28 to TRBJ1-2; D call uncertain. V dropped 5 bases and J dropped 1 base, with 8 bases sitting between them. This CDR3 is 13 amino acids long. CDR1 is MDHEN and CDR2 is SYDVKM in the germline V gene.

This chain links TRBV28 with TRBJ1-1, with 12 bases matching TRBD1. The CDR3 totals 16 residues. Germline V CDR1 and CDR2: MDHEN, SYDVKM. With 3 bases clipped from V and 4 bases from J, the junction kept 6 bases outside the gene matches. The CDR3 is CASSLGGTGGFTEAFF. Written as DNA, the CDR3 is TGTGCCAGCAGTTTGGGTGGGACAGGGGGCTTCACTGAAGCTTTCTTT.

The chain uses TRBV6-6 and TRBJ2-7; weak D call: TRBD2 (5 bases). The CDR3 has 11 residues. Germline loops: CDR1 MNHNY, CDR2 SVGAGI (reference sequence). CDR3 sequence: CASSSNSAESV. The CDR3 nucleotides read TGTGCCAGCAGTTCTAATAGCGCCGAGTCGGTC.

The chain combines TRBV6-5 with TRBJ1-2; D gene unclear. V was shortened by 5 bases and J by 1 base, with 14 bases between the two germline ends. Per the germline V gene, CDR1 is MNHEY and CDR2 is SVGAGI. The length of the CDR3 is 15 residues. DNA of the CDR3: TGTGCCAGCAGTCGTCTAAATGACCTTAACTATGGCTACACCTTC. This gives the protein CASSRLNDLNYGYTF.

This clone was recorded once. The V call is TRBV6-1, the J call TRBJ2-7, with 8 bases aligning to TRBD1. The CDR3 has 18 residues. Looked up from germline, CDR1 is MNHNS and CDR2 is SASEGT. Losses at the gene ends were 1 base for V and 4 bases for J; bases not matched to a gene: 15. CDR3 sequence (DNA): TGTGCCAGCAGTGAAGTTCCCCGCTCAGGGGGCGCAGCGTACGAGCAGTACTTC. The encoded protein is CASSEVPRSGGAAYEQYF.

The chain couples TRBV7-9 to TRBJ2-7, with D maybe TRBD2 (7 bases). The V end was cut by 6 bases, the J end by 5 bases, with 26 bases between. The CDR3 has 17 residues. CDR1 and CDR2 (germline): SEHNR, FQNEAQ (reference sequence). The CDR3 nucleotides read TGTGCCAGCAGTTCAACACCCATCCTCCGGGGGGCCAACGAGCAGTACTTC. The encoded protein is CASSSTPILRGANEQYF.

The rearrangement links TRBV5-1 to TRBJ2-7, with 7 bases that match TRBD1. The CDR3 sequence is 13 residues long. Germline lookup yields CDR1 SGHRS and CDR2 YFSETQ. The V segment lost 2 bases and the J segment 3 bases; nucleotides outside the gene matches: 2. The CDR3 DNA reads TGCGCCAGCAGCTTAAGACAGGGCTACGAGCAGTACTTC. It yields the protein CASSLRQGYEQYF.

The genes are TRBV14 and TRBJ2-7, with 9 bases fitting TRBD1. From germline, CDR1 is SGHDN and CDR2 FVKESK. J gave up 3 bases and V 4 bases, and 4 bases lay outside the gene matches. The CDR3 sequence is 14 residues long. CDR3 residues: CASSLRDRDYEQYF. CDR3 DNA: TGTGCCAGCAGCCTCCGGGACAGGGACTACGAGCAGTACTTC.

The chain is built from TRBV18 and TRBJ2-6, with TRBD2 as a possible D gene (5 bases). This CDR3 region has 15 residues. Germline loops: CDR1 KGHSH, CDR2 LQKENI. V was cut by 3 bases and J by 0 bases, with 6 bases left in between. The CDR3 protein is CASSPGNSGANVLTF. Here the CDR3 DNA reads TGTGCCAGCTCACCCGGGAACTCTGGGGCCAACGTCCTGACTTTC.

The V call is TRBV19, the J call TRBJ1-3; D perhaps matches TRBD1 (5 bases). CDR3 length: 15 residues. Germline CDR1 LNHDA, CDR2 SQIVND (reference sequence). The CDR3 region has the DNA TGTCCCCCGCGGGTGGGACCTTTCTCTGGAAACACCATATATTTT. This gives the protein CPPRVGPFSGNTIYF.

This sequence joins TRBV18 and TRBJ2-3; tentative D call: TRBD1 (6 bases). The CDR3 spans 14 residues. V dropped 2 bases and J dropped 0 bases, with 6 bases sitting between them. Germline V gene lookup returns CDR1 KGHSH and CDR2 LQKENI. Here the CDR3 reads CASSPDRSTDTQYF. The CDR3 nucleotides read TGTGCCAGCTCACCAGACAGGAGCACAGATACGCAGTATTTT.

CDR3 bases: TGTGCCAGCAGCCCCCGGTCAGGGACCTACGAGCAGTACTTC. This gives the protein CASSPRSGTYEQYF. The chain recombines TRBV5-4 with TRBJ2-7; the D gene is possibly TRBD1 (5 bases). CDR3 length: 14 amino acids. The V end was cut by 4 bases, the J end by 2 bases, with 13 bases between. Germline CDR1 SGHNT, CDR2 YYREEE (reference sequence).

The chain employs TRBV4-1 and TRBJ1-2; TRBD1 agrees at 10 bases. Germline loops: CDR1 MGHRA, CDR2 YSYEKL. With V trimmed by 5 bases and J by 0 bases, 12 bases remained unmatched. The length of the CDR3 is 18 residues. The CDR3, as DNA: TGCGCCAGCAGCTTCCGGGACAGGGGCCGAATAGCTAACTATGGCTACACCTTC. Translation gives CASSFRDRGRIANYGYTF.